This T cell receptor beta chain was recorded in a study of T cell clonotyping in hematopoietic cell transplantation. The CDR3 has 15 amino acids. Trimming at V came to 7 bases and at J to 7 bases, leaving 13 bases not matched to a gene. The V gene's germline CDR1 is SGHTA and CDR2 FQGNSA. The time point was: recipient sample about 28 days before transplant, after cytoreduction. Measured with immunoSEQ multiplex PCR; TCRdb has only the in-frame clones, and not every one. The profile shows tens of thousands of clones, approximately 82% of them singletons. Source: peripheral blood mononuclear cells, taken before stem cell transplant. The receptor was derived from a man aged 60 to 69 with myelodysplastic syndrome. Some clones in this sample may be carry-over from other donors' samples. The V gene is TRBV7-2, the J gene TRBJ1-5, with TRBD1 matching 7 bases. Written as DNA, the CDR3 is TGTGCCAGCAAGATAGGGGGCGTCGGGGCCCAGCCCCAGCATTTT. Its protein product is CASKIGGVGAQPQHF.